This TCR beta chain was sequenced for a study of shared clonotypes between healthy human individuals. Measured with immunoSEQ multiplex PCR; TCRdb has only the in-frame clones, and not every one. This sample has approximately 340,000 clones; approximately 79% occur once, and the top ten carry approximately 10%. Germline lookup yields CDR1 SGHDN and CDR2 FVKESK. The length of the CDR3 is 15 residues. Trimming took 4 bases from V and 1 from J, leaving 12 bases between them. The genes are TRBV14 and TRBJ2-3, with D perhaps given as TRBD1 or TRBD2 (5 bases each). This sequence was found in a man aged 25 to 40 in good health. What was sequenced was memory CD4+ T cells sorted from blood. As for subset: CD45RA-negative fraction. Written as DNA, the CDR3 is TGTGCCAGCAGCCCTTTAAGAGGGGGCACAGATACGCAGTATTTT. This encodes CASSPLRGGTDTQYF.